One sample yielded the 14 T cell receptor beta chains listed below, sequenced in a study of blood T cells in healthy people across ages. A second PCR of 7 to 11 cycles used a sample-barcoded 5' primer and a J-beta primer mix. TCRdb independently ran MiXCR on the 5' RACE reads; one entry per CDR3 protein. Among around 780,000 distinct CDR3 sequences listed, 56% were seen once. The sequenced material came from blood. The source of these receptors is a man aged 40-49 years in good health.

Comment on this clonotype: A read error may explain this, as a much larger clone is one base away. The chain is built from TRBV7-8 and TRBJ2-4; D could derive from TRBD1 or TRBD2 (5 bases each). The tail of the sequence fits TRBJ2-7 better, so the J call may be wrong. The CDR3 is 15 residues long. Per germline, CDR1 SGHVS and CDR2 FQNEAQ. Here the CDR3 reads CASSLGGNNSYEQYF. The CDR3 nucleotides are TGTGCCAGCAGCTTAGGGGGGAATAACTCCTACGAGCAGTACTTC.

This chain uses TRBV27 with TRBJ2-7, with a possible D match to TRBD1 (6 bases). Germline CDR1 MNHEY, CDR2 SMNVEV (reference sequence). Deletions cut 6 bases from V and 4 bases from J, with 16 bases between. This CDR3 spans 14 amino acids. The CDR3 sequence is CASRPWDTPYEQYF. CDR3 DNA sequence: TGTGCCAGCAGGCCGTGGGACACGCCGTACGAGCAGTACTTC.

The CDR3 nucleotides read TGTGCCAGCAGCTCACAAGGGACAGGGGTGGGCAATGAGCAGTTCTTC. It is translated as CASSSQGTGVGNEQFF. This chain links TRBV7-2 with TRBJ2-1, with 10 bases aligning to TRBD1. V dropped 4 bases and J dropped 6; count of bases not matched to a gene: 9. This CDR3 region has 16 residues. In germline, CDR1 is SGHTA, CDR2 FQGNSA.

In this sample, this clonotype turned up a few times. V gene TRBV7-2 combines with J gene TRBJ2-1; no firm D call. The CDR3 totals 14 residues. Germline V CDR1 and CDR2: SGHTA, FQGNSA. Trimming removed 1 base at V and 10 bases at J, with 14 bases between. This CDR3 is CASSLVTGLGEQFF. DNA of the CDR3: TGTGCCAGCAGCTTAGTAACCGGGTTGGGCGAGCAGTTCTTC.

The V call is TRBV29-1, the J call TRBJ1-2; TRBD1 might be the D (6 bases). Trimming pared 4 bases from V and 8 bases from J, leaving 14 bases between. Per germline, CDR1 SQVTM and CDR2 ANQGSEA. The CDR3 loop spans 12 amino acids. CDR3 in DNA: TGCAGCGTTGGGGGGGGGGCGCACGGCTACACCTTC. Amino acids: CSVGGGAHGYTF.

The CDR3 sequence is CASSCGGNEKLFF. In DNA form, the CDR3 reads TGCGCCAGCAGCTGCGGGGGTAATGAAAAACTGTTTTTT. This chain joins TRBV5-1 and TRBJ1-4; D perhaps matches TRBD1 (5 bases). The CDR3 runs to 13 residues. CDR1 is SGHRS, CDR2 YFSETQ, per germline. Trimming shortened V by 3 bases and J by 4 bases, and 7 bases separated the two germline ends.

The chain links TRBV7-9 to TRBJ1-2; 7 positions agree with TRBD1. This CDR3 has 13 residues. Losses at the gene ends were 6 bases for V and 8 bases for J; bases not matched to a gene: 9. CDR1 and CDR2 from the germline V gene are SEHNR and FQNEAQ (reference sequence). CDR3 DNA: TGTGCCAGCAGTATAACAGGGGACCTAGGCTACACCTTC. Its translation: CASSITGDLGYTF.

The chain uses TRBV7-2 and TRBJ1-1; weak D call: TRBD1 (6 bases). This CDR3 is built from 18 residues. Germline CDR1 is SGHTA and CDR2 is FQGNSA. Between the trimmed V and J ends, which lost 1 base and 1 base, there was a span of 19 bases. CDR3 in DNA: TGTGCCAGCAGCTTAGTTGGCCTGGGGGGGGCACAGAACACTGAAGCTTTCTTT. Amino acids: CASSLVGLGGAQNTEAFF. Full variable domain (missing parts from reference TRBV7-2 and TRBJ1-1): GAGVSQSPSNKVTEKGKDVELRCDPISGHTALYWYRQSLGQGLEFLIYFQGNSAPDKSGLPSDRFSAERTGGSVSTLTIQRTQQEDSAVYLCASSLVGLGGAQNTEAFFGQGTRLTVV.

V gene TRBV24-1 combines with J gene TRBJ2-7, with 8 bases that match TRBD1. CDR1 and CDR2 (germline): KGHDR, SFDVKD. The ends lost 3 bases at V and 6 bases at J; junction bases unmatched: 3. CDR3 length: 13 amino acids. CDR3 nucleotide sequence: TGTGCCACCAGTGATCATACAGGGGGCGAGCAGTACTTC. Amino acid sequence: CATSDHTGGEQYF.

The chain links TRBV5-1 to TRBJ2-4; D possibly corresponds to TRBD2 (5 bases). With the DNA end fitting TRBJ2-5 better, the J assignment may be wrong. CDR1 and CDR2 (germline): SGHRS, YFSETQ. The CDR3 sequence is 15 residues long. CDR3 DNA: TGCGCCAGCAGCTTGGGAATTCCGCGGGTTGAGACCCAGTACTTC. Translation gives CASSLGIPRVETQYF.

This clonotype was detected a few times. The chain is built from TRBV7-3 and TRBJ2-3, with D maybe TRBD2 (6 bases). Germline V gives CDR1 SGHTA, CDR2 FQGTGA. V lost 2 bases and J lost 8, with 17 bases in between. This CDR3 contains 15 residues. The DNA of the CDR3 is TGTGCCAGCAGCTTAGTCCTAGCGAAAGCGGGTACGCAGTATTTT. This codes for CASSLVLAKAGTQYF.

The chain uses TRBV24-1 and TRBJ2-3, with a possible D match to TRBD2 (5 bases). This CDR3 contains 13 residues. Trimming shortened V by 9 bases and J by 3 bases, and 12 bases separated the two germline ends. Germline CDR1 reads KGHDR; CDR2 reads SFDVKD. CDR3 coding DNA: TGTGCCACCTCCCGCCGGGGAACAGATACGCAGTATTTT. Translating it yields CATSRRGTDTQYF.

This clonotype was seen a handful of times. The genes are TRBV29-1 and TRBJ2-5; D unclear. The V and J ends lost 4 bases and 5 bases respectively, with 14 bases between them. The CDR3 has 13 amino acids. Germline V gene data show CDR1 as SQVTM and CDR2 as ANQGSEA. The CDR3 bases are TGCAGCGTTGTTTCATCGAGTAGGGAGACCCAGTACTTC. It yields the protein CSVVSSSRETQYF.

The gene calls are TRBV7-9 and TRBJ2-7; D is unresolved. With 2 bases removed from V and 1 base from J, the gap between germline ends came to 9 bases. CDR1 is SEHNR and CDR2 is FQNEAQ in the germline V gene (reference sequence). The CDR3 runs to 14 residues. This chain's CDR3 is CASSLNIPSYEQYF. CDR3 in DNA: TGTGCCAGCAGCTTAAACATCCCATCCTACGAGCAGTACTTC.